A single sample gave rise to the 6 T cell receptor beta chains below, sequenced in a study of blood T cell repertoires in COVID-19. TCRdb's table, derived via immunoSEQ multiplex PCR, lists solely in-frame clones and lacks some. There are some 250,000 clones in the sample; about four fifths occur only once, and around 2% lies in the top ten. Sequenced: peripheral blood. The receptors shown here come from a man younger than 45 who had recovered from COVID-19.

This clone occurred a few times. The V and J genes are TRBV2 and TRBJ1-3; the match to TRBD1 covers 9 bases. Germline trimming cut 8 bases from V and 16 bases from J; bases unmatched to any gene: 15. This CDR3 region has 13 residues. Germline CDR1 and CDR2: SNHLY and FYNNEI. The CDR3 region is CASGGTGRTLRYF. CDR3 DNA sequence: TGTGCCAGCGGGGGGACAGGGCGGACACTCCGGTATTTT. The whole variable domain, filled in from reference TRBV2 and TRBJ1-3, reads EPEVTQTPSHQVTQMGQEVILRCVPISNHLYFYWYRQILGQKVEFLVSFYNNEISEKSEIFDDQFSVERPDGSNFTLKIRSTKLEDSAMYFCASGGTGRTLRYFGEGSWLTVV.

The V and J genes are TRBV18 and TRBJ2-2, with no clear D. CDR3 length: 14 residues. Trimming took off 5 bases at V and 6 bases at J, with 13 bases between the two ends. Germline CDR1 and CDR2: KGHSH and LQKENI. CDR3 loop: CASSSGFEAGELFF. The CDR3 DNA reads TGTGCCAGCTCATCTGGGTTTGAGGCCGGGGAGCTGTTTTTT.

J is TRBJ2-2 and V is TRBV5-5, with D possibly being TRBD1 (6 bases). V was pared by 4 bases and J by 4 bases, with 20 bases between. Germline V gives CDR1 SGHKS, CDR2 YYEKEE (reference sequence). The CDR3 loop spans 17 amino acids. The CDR3 DNA follows: TGTGCCAGCAGCAGCGCTCCGACAGGAATCTCCACCGGGGAGCTGTTTTTT. Translated: CASSSAPTGISTGELFF.

This clone was seen just once. The chain is built from TRBV15 and TRBJ2-1, with D uncertain. The CDR3 contains 12 residues. CDR1 is LNHNV, CDR2 YYDKDF, per germline (reference sequence). Trimming took 0 bases from V and 11 from J, leaving 8 bases between them. CDR3 in amino acids: CATSREVHQQFF. CDR3 nucleotides: TGTGCCACCAGCAGAGAGGTACACCAGCAGTTCTTC.

V and J are TRBV5-4 and TRBJ2-5; 7 bases are shared with TRBD1. The V segment lost 5 bases and the J segment 5 bases; nucleotides outside the gene matches: 6. The CDR3 has 13 residues. Per the germline V gene, CDR1 is SGHNT and CDR2 is YYREEE (reference sequence). The chain's CDR3 is CASRERGRETQYF. In DNA form, the CDR3 reads TGTGCCAGCAGAGAGAGGGGGCGCGAGACCCAGTACTTC. Full variable domain (missing parts from reference TRBV5-4 and TRBJ2-5): ETGVTQSPTHLIKTRGQQVTLRCSSQSGHNTVSWYQQALGQGPQFIFQYYREEENGRGNFPPRFSGLQFPNYSSELNVNALELDDSALYLCASRERGRETQYFGPGTRLLVL.

This chain joins TRBV7-8 and TRBJ2-3, with D maybe TRBD1 (6 bases). Between the trimmed V and J ends, which lost 1 base and 2 bases, there was a span of 13 bases. There are 16 residues in the CDR3. Per the germline V gene, CDR1 is SGHVS and CDR2 is FQNEAQ. For the CDR3, the DNA is TGTGCCAGCAGCTTAGTCTGGGGGCCCTCCACAGATACGCAGTATTTT. Its protein is CASSLVWGPSTDTQYF.